This TCR beta chain was found in a study of Ad26.COV2.S vaccination and SARS-CoV-2 variants (dated by TCRdb to the early 2020s). In terms of the full investigation: Donors in the vaccine arm were drawn from COV1001, a multicentre, randomized, double-blind, placebo-controlled phase I-IIa trial testing Ad26.COV2.S in healthy adults. Ad26.COV2.S was administered intramuscularly at 5 x 10^10 or 1 x 10^11 viral particles, either as a single shot or as two shots given 56 days apart. Throughout the experiments and outcome assessment, investigators stayed blinded to trial group allocation. A total of around 32 samples were included in the TCR-sequenced set, comprising some 20 Ad26.COV2.S vaccine recipients, 5 placebo recipients and 8 SARS-CoV-2 convalescent individuals. Sequencing of the TCRbeta repertoire served to evaluate the specificity and breadth of SARS-CoV-2-reactive T cell receptors following Ad26.COV2.S vaccination. Trial participants were randomized into five groups of five: low-dose or high-dose Ad26.COV2.S given once or twice, or placebo on both occasions.

The immunoSEQ Assay was the method used to sequence TCRbeta CDR3 regions. After extraction, genomic DNA underwent amplification by bias-controlled multiplex PCR, followed by high-throughput sequencing. Turning to the authors' computational methods: To quantify the absolute abundance of each unique TCRbeta CDR3 region, sequences were collapsed and filtered. T cell fraction was estimated by normalizing TCRbeta template counts to usable DNA, which was measured by amplifying reference genes present in all nucleated cells. Repertoire TCRs were annotated as SARS-CoV-2-specific when V gene, CDR3 amino acid sequence and J gene were exactly matched to a known reactive TCR set. The reference SARS-CoV-2 TCR set was derived from MIRA and filtered for enrichment in COVID-19-positive ImmuneCODE repertoires, a step that removed public or cross-reactive TCRs. Based on the MIRA antigens, annotated TCRs were further analysed at the level of specific ORF or position within ORF. Depth was the summed frequency of annotated unique rearrangements, while breadth was defined as annotated unique rearrangements over total unique productive rearrangements. Group comparisons of TCR breadth used two-sided Wilcoxon rank-sum tests. TCRdb stores this immuneACCESS table with in-frame sequences only. Part of the clones is absent; in the studies checked, under half of the shortfall reflects unresolved V genes, and no reason is known for the rest. That table furnishes V, J and clone size, whereas the DNA furnished D and trimming. The sample contains over 400,000 clones, about 90% of them found a single time. Of the sample, about 1.7% is held by the ten largest clones.

The sample's treatment or condition label is to be understood as: around 19 received Ad26.COV2.S at low or high dose, single or two shots; roughly five received placebo; per-sample allocation not given. Repertoires of vaccine and placebo recipients were sequenced from samples taken on day 63 after the first injection. Cohort 1b enrolled 25 or so adults aged 18-55 years at a single site in Boston, USA, between 29 July and 7 August 2020. Ad26.COV2.S was a replication-incompetent adenovirus type 26 vector that expressed a prefusion-stabilized SARS-CoV-2 spike protein derived from the original Wuhan strain. As concerns this clone: It lacks a known antigen. Per-base quality was not reported, and no clone a single base away is much larger than it.

Overall results and qualifications from the work: Vaccine and placebo recipients had similar non-spike TCR breadth, a finding consistent with the vaccine containing only spike. The authors noted that total T cell responses may have been underestimated by the TCR breadth and depth analyses. After vaccination, spike-specific CD8+ and CD4+ T cell responses were reported to show substantial breadth. The study lacked the statistical power to compare responses across vaccine doses or regimens. Spike-specific TCR breadth was higher in Ad26.COV2.S recipients than in placebo recipients (P = 0.0014).

CDR1 and CDR2 (SGHNT, YYREEE) derive from the germline V gene (reference sequence). Relative to germline, V is 1 base shorter and J is 6 bases shorter, with 13 bases between their ends. Inclusive of the bounding cysteine and phenylalanine, the CDR3 is 15 residues long. The retained sequence is limited to the CDR3, 45 bases, with the frame set at the first base. The chain uses TRBV5-4 and TRBJ2-2; matching of 5 bases hints at TRBD1 as the D gene. Here the sequenced sample was peripheral blood, taken in a trial of Ad26.COV2.S vaccine versus placebo. This TCR was recovered from a person between 18 and 65 years old who received the Ad26.COV2.S COVID-19 vaccine or a placebo. The nucleotide sequence reads as follows: TGTGCCAGCAGCTTGTGGGCAGGGTTTGCCGGGGAGCTGTTTTTT. This gives the protein CASSLWAGFAGELFF.